This TCR beta chain was documented in a study of blood T cells in healthy people across ages. V lost 5 bases and J lost 5; bases outside the gene matches: 3. The CDR3 totals 14 residues. Germline loops: CDR1 MNHEY, CDR2 SMNVEV (reference sequence). There were healthy Caucasian individuals from Russia, aged roughly 6 to 100, serving as donors. Primers used in a second PCR of roughly 6 to 11 cycles were a sample-barcoded 5' primer and a J-beta primer mix. From the 5' RACE reads, TCRdb called clonotypes with MiXCR, one entry per CDR3 protein. The data contain 920,000 or so distinct CDR3 sequences, 40% to 50% of them seen just once; the ten biggest clones take up approximately 17%.

Sequencing was performed on blood. This receptor was taken from an older woman in good health. The gene calls are TRBV27 and TRBJ2-2; 9 bases agree with TRBD2. In DNA form, the CDR3 reads TGTGCCAGCAGTCGCGGGAGGGAAACCGGGGAGCTGTTTTTT. As protein: CASSRGRETGELFF.